The entry that follows covers one TCR beta chain sequence. The sample comes from a study of blood T cell repertoires in COVID-19. The wider study: The cDNA or gDNA used as material had been derived from T cells, B-cell-depleted T cells, or PBMCs.

The authors' processing: The authors estimated nucleated cell counts from reference gene primer amplification. Measured with immunoSEQ multiplex PCR; TCRdb has only the in-frame clones, and not every one. V and J calls and clone size follow that table, whereas D and trimming were derived from the DNA. The table lists tens of thousands of clones, 80% to 90% of them singletons. This CDR3 region has 14 residues. CDR1 and CDR2 from the germline V gene are MNHEY and SVGAGI. V was pared by 0 bases and J by 6 bases, with 12 bases between. V is TRBV6-5 and J is TRBJ2-7; weak D call: TRBD1 (5 bases). This TCR was sampled from a woman older than 75 with COVID-19, enrolled during active disease. The sequencing sample was made of peripheral blood. CDR3 in amino acids: CASSYSDMTGEQYF. For the CDR3, the DNA is TGTGCCAGCAGTTACTCGGACATGACCGGCGAGCAGTACTTC.